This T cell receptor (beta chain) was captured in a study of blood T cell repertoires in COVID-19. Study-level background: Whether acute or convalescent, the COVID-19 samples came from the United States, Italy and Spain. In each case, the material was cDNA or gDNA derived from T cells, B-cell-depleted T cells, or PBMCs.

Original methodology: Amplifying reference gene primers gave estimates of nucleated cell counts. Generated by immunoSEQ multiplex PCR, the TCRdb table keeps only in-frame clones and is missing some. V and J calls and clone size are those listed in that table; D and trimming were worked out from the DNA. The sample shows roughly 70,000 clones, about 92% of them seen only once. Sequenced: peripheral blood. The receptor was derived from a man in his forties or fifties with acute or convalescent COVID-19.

The CDR3 DNA follows: TGTGCCAGCAGCTTAGCCCTAAACTCCTACGAGCAGTACGTC. Its translation: CASSLALNSYEQYV. The chain is built from TRBV7-9 and TRBJ2-7, with D hard to call. Looked up from germline, CDR1 is SEHNR and CDR2 is FQNEAQ (reference sequence). The CDR3 consists of 14 residues. V lost 0 bases to trimming and J lost 0 bases, with 6 bases between them.